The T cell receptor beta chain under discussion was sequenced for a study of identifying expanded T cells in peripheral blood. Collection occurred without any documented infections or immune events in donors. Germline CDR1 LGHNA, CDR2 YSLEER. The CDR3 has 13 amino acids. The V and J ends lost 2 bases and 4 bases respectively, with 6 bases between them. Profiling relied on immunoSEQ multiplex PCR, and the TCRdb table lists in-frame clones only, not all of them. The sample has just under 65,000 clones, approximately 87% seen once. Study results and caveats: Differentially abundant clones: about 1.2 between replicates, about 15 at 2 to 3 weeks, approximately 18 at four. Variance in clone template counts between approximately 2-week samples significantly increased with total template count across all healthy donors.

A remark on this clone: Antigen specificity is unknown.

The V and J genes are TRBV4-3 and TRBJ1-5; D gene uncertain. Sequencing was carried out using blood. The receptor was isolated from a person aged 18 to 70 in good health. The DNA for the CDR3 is TGCGCCAGCAGCCAATTTTTAAATCAGCCCCAGCATTTT. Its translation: CASSQFLNQPQHF.